These T cell receptor beta chains were read from a single sample in a study of blood T cell repertoires in COVID-19. Method: immunoSEQ multiplex PCR; TCRdb's copy keeps in-frame clones and lacks some. There are roughly 330,000 clones in the sample; roughly 86% occur only once, and about 5.7% lies in the top ten. Input material: PBMCs or T cells enriched from blood (not recorded which). These receptors originate from a woman under 40 who had recovered from COVID-19. Each CDR3 is given with its conserved first and last residue. A D gene is named only where the DNA matches it firmly. Clone size, where shown, is once, few, many, or a class for clones that have expanded.

v_gene	d_gene	abundance	j_gene	CDR3nt	CDR3aa
TRBV5-1	TRBD2	.	TRBJ2-3	TGCGCCAGCAGCTTCTTTCCCAGCGGGGGGAGTGATACGCAGTATTTT	CASSFFPSGGSDTQYF
TRBV28	TRBD1	once	TRBJ1-2	TGTGCCGGGAGAGGGACAGGGAACTATGGCTACACCTTC	CAGRGTGNYGYTF
TRBV5-1	.	.	TRBJ1-2	TGCGCCAGCAGTGCCAGGGGCTATGGCTACACCTTC	CASSARGYGYTF
TRBV7-9	TRBD1	.	TRBJ1-6	TGTGCCAGCAGGGGGACAGGGATTTTGAATTCACCCCTCCACTTT	CASRGTGILNSPLHF
TRBV7-2	TRBD2	.	TRBJ2-3	TGTGCCAGCAGCTTGGGACTACCGAGCACAGATACGCAGTATTTT	CASSLGLPSTDTQYF
TRBV5-5	TRBD2	.	TRBJ2-3	TGTGCCAGCAGCTTTCGTAGCGGGGGGGCGAGTACGCAGTATTTT	CASSFRSGGASTQYF
TRBV28	TRBD1	.	TRBJ2-2	TGTGCCAGCAGGCGTGGTGGGACAGGGGCCGGGGAGCTGTTTTTT	CASRRGGTGAGELFF
TRBV19	.	.	TRBJ1-1	TGTGCCAGTAGTATAGGGGCGGGGGCGACTGAAGCTTTCTTT	CASSIGAGATEAFF
TRBV27	TRBD1	once	TRBJ1-1	TGTGCCAGCAGGGGGGGCCGGGACAGCTGGAACACTGAAGCTTTCTTT	CASRGGRDSWNTEAFF
TRBV7-2	.	.	TRBJ1-6	TGTGCCGTCAGGACGGGAGGAAATTCACCCCTCCACTTT	CAVRTGGNSPLHF
TRBV5-4	.	.	TRBJ1-2	TGTGCCAGCAGCTTGGACCCGGGGGACGGCTATGGCTACACCTTC	CASSLDPGDGYGYTF
TRBV28	.	.	TRBJ1-2	TGTGCCAGCAGTTTAGAGGGTAACTATGGCTACACCTTC	CASSLEGNYGYTF
TRBV3-1/TRBV3-2	.	few	TRBJ1-1	TGTGCCAGCAGCCTACAAACCACCAACACTGAAGCTTTCTTT	CASSLQTTNTEAFF
TRBV28	.	.	TRBJ1-5	TGTGCCAGCAGTCCCCCAACCGGGTTGAATCAGCCCCAGCATTTT	CASSPPTGLNQPQHF
TRBV18	TRBD2	.	TRBJ2-7	TGTGCCAGCTCACCCGGGCGACGCGGGGGGGCCGGCGAGCAGTACTTC	CASSPGRRGGAGEQYF
TRBV11-2	TRBD1	.	TRBJ2-3	TGTGCCAGCAGCTTAGGGGGGACAGGGTCGGATACGCAGTATTTT	CASSLGGTGSDTQYF
TRBV5-1	TRBD1	few	TRBJ1-6	TGCGCCAGCAGGAGACGACCGGGACAGGCTAATTCACCCCTCCACTTT	CASRRRPGQANSPLHF
TRBV7-2	.	.	TRBJ2-3	TGTGCCAGCAGCTCGGGACAAGCGGATACGCAGTATTTT	CASSSGQADTQYF
TRBV19	.	.	TRBJ1-1	TGTGCCAGTAAGCGGGAGACGGACACTGAAGCTTTCTTT	CASKRETDTEAFF
TRBV5-8	.	.	TRBJ1-5	TGTGCCAGCAGCTTTTATTCTCTGATGACAGGCAATCAGCCCCAGCATTTT	CASSFYSLMTGNQPQHF
TRBV5-5	TRBD1	.	TRBJ1-2	TGTGCCAGCAGCTTGAGTCCGGGACAGAGTTTCTATGGCTACACCTTC	CASSLSPGQSFYGYTF
TRBV2	.	.	TRBJ1-2	TGTGCCAGCAGAAGGGACATATATGGCTACACCTTC	CASRRDIYGYTF
TRBV7-9	TRBD2	once	TRBJ2-5	TGTGCCAGCAGTTTGGGGACTAGCGGAGGAGAGACCCAGTACTTC	CASSLGTSGGETQYF
TRBV2	.	once	TRBJ1-1	TGTGCCAGCAGTGAGGAACAGATCGAAGCTTTCTTT	CASSEEQIEAFF
TRBV7-9	TRBD2	.	TRBJ2-7	TGTGCCAGCAGCTTATCGGTCAAGCGGGGGGCCTCCTACGAGCAGTACTTC	CASSLSVKRGASYEQYF
TRBV30	.	.	TRBJ1-6	TGTGCCTGGAGTGAAATGGGAGTGGGGAATTCACCCCTCCACTTT	CAWSEMGVGNSPLHF
TRBV4-3	TRBD2	.	TRBJ2-1	TGCGCCAGCAGCCATTGGGGGGGACTACGATCCTACAATGAGCAGTTCTTC	CASSHWGGLRSYNEQFF
TRBV27	.	.	TRBJ1-1	TGTGCCAGCAGAGGACAAGGCACTGAAGCTTTCTTT	CASRGQGTEAFF
TRBV18	TRBD2	.	TRBJ2-7	TGTGCCAGCGCGCGGGAGACACGCGATTCCGAGCAGTACTTC	CASARETRDSEQYF
TRBV10-3	TRBD2	.	TRBJ2-7	TGTGCCATCAGTGAGCGGGGGGGAATGGTCTCCGAGCAGTACTTC	CAISERGGMVSEQYF
TRBV7-8	TRBD1	.	TRBJ2-2	TGTGCCAGCAGCTTAGCGTCCGGGACAGGGTGGGTCGGGGAGCTGTTTTTT	CASSLASGTGWVGELFF
TRBV7-2	.	once	TRBJ2-7	TGTGCCAGCAGCTTAGACAGGGACCTGAACGAGCAGTACTTC	CASSLDRDLNEQYF
TRBV24-1	TRBD1	few	TRBJ1-5	TGTGCCACCAGTGATTTTGGGGACAGGGGTAGCAATCAGCCCCAGCATTTT	CATSDFGDRGSNQPQHF
TRBV5-1	TRBD1	.	TRBJ1-2	TGCGCCAGCAGCATCAATTCAAAAGGGGGCGGCTATGGCTACACCTTC	CASSINSKGGGYGYTF
TRBV29-1	TRBD1	.	TRBJ1-5	TGCAGCGTTGTTCTACAGGGGACCAATCAGCCCCAGCATTTT	CSVVLQGTNQPQHF
TRBV12-3/TRBV12-4	.	.	TRBJ1-1	TGTGCCAGCAGTTTGACCTCGGGGGGGGAAGCTTTCTTT	CASSLTSGGEAFF
TRBV10-3	.	.	TRBJ1-1	TGTGCCATCAGTGGGCTAGGAACTGAAGCTTTCTTT	CAISGLGTEAFF
TRBV20-1	TRBD1	.	TRBJ1-1	TGCAGTGCTAGTAGTAAGACAGGGGCCCTGAACACTGAAGCTTTCTTT	CSASSKTGALNTEAFF
TRBV5-6	TRBD1	.	TRBJ1-6	TGTGCCAGCAGCTTGTTTACAGGGGGTGATTCACCCCTCCACTTT	CASSLFTGGDSPLHF
TRBV9	TRBD1	.	TRBJ2-7	TGTGCCAGCAGCGGATGGGACAGCCCGACGTACGAGCAGTACTTC	CASSGWDSPTYEQYF
TRBV6-5	TRBD1	once	TRBJ1-1	TGTGCCAGCAGTACCCCAGGGGGCTGGGGCACTGAAGCTTTCTTT	CASSTPGGWGTEAFF
TRBV10-1	.	.	TRBJ2-3	TGCGCCAGCAGTACGACAGGCTTTCGAACAGATACGCAGTATTTT	CASSTTGFRTDTQYF
TRBV5-1	.	.	TRBJ1-1	TGCGCCAGCAGCGCTAATTCGGGGAACACTGAAGCTTTCTTT	CASSANSGNTEAFF
TRBV5-5	.	.	TRBJ2-7	TGTGCCAGCAGCTTCTCCGGACAGCTATACGAGCAGTACTTC	CASSFSGQLYEQYF
TRBV7-6	TRBD2	.	TRBJ2-2	TGTGCCAGGCGGGAGGACACCGGGGAGCTGTTTTTT	CARREDTGELFF
TRBV7-8	.	.	TRBJ2-3	TGTGCCAGCAGACAGACCGTGGCCAGATCGCAGTATTTT	CASRQTVARSQYF
TRBV7-8	TRBD2	.	TRBJ2-1	TGTGCCAGCCGGGAGGCTAGCGGGTACAATGAGCAGTTCTTC	CASREASGYNEQFF
TRBV28	TRBD1	.	TRBJ2-7	TGTGCCAGCAGTTTGGGACAGGGGTACGAGCAGTACTTC	CASSLGQGYEQYF
TRBV15	.	.	TRBJ2-5	TGTGCCACCAGCAGAGACGATAGGGGAGAGACCCAGTACTTC	CATSRDDRGETQYF
TRBV3-1/TRBV3-2	.	.	TRBJ2-5	TGTGCCAGCAGCCAAGATAACGGCCAAGAGACCCAGTACTTC	CASSQDNGQETQYF
TRBV12-3/TRBV12-4	.	.	TRBJ2-7	TGTGCCAGCAGTTCGACAGGTACCTACGAGCAGTACTTC	CASSSTGTYEQYF
TRBV6-5	TRBD1	.	TRBJ2-7	TGTGCCAGCAGTTACTCACAGGGGGCATCCTACGAGCAGTACTTC	CASSYSQGASYEQYF
TRBV7-8	.	.	TRBJ1-1	TGTGCCAGCAGACCCTCACAGCAATTGAACACTGAAGCTTTCTTT	CASRPSQQLNTEAFF
TRBV7-2	TRBD1	.	TRBJ1-2	TGTGCCAGCAGCCCGACAGGGGGGGTCTATGGCTACACCTTC	CASSPTGGVYGYTF
TRBV27	.	.	TRBJ2-7	TGTGCCAGCAGCATCTTAGCGGACCCCTACGAGCAGTACTTC	CASSILADPYEQYF
TRBV4-1	.	.	TRBJ2-1	TGCGCCAGCAGCCCAGGGACGGGGGTTGTCGATGAGCAGTTCTTC	CASSPGTGVVDEQFF
TRBV12-3/TRBV12-4	TRBD1	.	TRBJ2-2	TGTGCGTCGCGTCGGGACAGCACCGGGGAGCTGTTTTTT	CASRRDSTGELFF